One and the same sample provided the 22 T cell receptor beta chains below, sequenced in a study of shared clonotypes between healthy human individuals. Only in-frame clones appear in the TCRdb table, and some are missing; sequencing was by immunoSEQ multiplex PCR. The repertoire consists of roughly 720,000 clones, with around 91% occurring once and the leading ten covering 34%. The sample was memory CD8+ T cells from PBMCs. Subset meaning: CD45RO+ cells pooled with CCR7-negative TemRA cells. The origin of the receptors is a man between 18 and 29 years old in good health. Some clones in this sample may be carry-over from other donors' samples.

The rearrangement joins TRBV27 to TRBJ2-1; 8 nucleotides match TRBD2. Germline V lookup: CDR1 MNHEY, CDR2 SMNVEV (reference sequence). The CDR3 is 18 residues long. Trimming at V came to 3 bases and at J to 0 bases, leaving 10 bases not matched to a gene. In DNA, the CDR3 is TGTGCCAGCAGTTTCTTTAGCGGGATTACTTCCTCCTACAATGAGCAGTTCTTC. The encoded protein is CASSFFSGITSSYNEQFF.

The CDR3 DNA reads as TGTGCCAGCAGCGTAGCCGGGACAGGGGGCTACTACGAGCAGTACTTC. Residues: CASSVAGTGGYYEQYF. The chain employs TRBV9 and TRBJ2-7, with TRBD1 matching over 12 bases. Trimming took 0 bases from V and 3 from J; bases not matched to a gene: 4. The CDR3 extends over 16 amino acids. CDR1 and CDR2 (germline): SGDLS, YYNGEE.

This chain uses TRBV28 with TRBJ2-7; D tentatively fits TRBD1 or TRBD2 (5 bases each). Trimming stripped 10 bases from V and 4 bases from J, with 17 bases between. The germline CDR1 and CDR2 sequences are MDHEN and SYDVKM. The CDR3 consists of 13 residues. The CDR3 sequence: CATRGRSSYEQYF. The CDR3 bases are TGTGCCACCCGGGGACGGAGCTCTTACGAGCAGTACTTC.

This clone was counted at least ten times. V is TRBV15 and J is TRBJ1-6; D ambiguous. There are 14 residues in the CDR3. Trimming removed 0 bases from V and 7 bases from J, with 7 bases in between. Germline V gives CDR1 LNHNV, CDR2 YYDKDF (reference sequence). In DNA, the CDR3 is TGTGCCACCAGCAGAGATTTGACCAATTCACCCCTCCACTTT. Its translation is CATSRDLTNSPLHF.

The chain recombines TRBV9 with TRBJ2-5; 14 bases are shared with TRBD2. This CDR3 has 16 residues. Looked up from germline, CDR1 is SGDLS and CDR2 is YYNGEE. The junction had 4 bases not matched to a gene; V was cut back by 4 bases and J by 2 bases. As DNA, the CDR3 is TGTGCCAGCAGCCCGGGGACTAGCGGGAGTCAAGAGACCCAGTACTTC. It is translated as CASSPGTSGSQETQYF.

The CDR3 reads CASSESRQGEQYF. The CDR3 region has the DNA TGCGCCAGCAGTGAGTCACGGCAGGGCGAGCAGTACTTC. The J gene is TRBJ2-7, the V gene TRBV10-2; D might be TRBD1 (5 bases). CDR3 length: 13 amino acids. CDR1 and CDR2 (germline): WSHSY, SAAADI. V was pared by 0 bases and J by 6 bases, with 9 bases between.

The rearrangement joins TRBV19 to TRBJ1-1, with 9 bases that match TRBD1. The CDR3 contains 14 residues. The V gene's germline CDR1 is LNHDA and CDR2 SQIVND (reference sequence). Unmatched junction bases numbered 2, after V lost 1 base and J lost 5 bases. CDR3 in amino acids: CASSIGTGETEAFF. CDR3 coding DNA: TGTGCCAGTAGTATAGGGACAGGGGAGACTGAAGCTTTCTTT.

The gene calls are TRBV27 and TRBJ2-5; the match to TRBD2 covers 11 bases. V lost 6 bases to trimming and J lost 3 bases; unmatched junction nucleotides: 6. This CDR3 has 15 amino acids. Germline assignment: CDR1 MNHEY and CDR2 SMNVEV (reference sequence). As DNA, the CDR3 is TGTGCCAGCAGCCCTTCGGGACTAGCGGAAGAGACCCAGTACTTC. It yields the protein CASSPSGLAEETQYF.

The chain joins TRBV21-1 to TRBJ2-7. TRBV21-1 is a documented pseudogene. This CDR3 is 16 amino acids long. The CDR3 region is CASSSRLGFPPYEQYF. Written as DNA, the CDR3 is TGTGCCAGCAGCAGCAGATTGGGTTTTCCCCCCTACGAGCAGTACTTC.

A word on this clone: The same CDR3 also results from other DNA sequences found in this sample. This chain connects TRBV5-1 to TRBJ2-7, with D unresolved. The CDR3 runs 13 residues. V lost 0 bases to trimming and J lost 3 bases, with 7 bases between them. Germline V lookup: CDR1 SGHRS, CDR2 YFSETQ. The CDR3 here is CASSLAPNYEQYF. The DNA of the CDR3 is TGCGCCAGCAGCTTGGCGCCCAACTACGAGCAGTACTTC. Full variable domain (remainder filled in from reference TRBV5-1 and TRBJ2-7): KAGVTQTPRYLIKTRGQQVTLSCSPISGHRSVSWYQQTPGQGLQFLFEYFSETQRNKGNFPGRFSGRQFSNSRSEMNVSTLELGDSALYLCASSLAPNYEQYFGPGTRLTVT.

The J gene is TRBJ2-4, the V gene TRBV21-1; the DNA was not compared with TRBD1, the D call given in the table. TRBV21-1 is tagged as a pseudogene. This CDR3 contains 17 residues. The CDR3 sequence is CASSNWQVNSAKNIQYF. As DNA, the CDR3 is TGTGCCAGCAGCAACTGGCAGGTCAACTCGGCCAAAAACATTCAGTACTTC.

The CDR3 DNA is TGCGCCAGCAGCCAGGTCAGGACCACATCGGACTATGGCTACACCTTC. Translation gives CASSQVRTTSDYGYTF. The chain couples TRBV4-1 to TRBJ1-2; D remains ambiguous. CDR3 size: 16 residues. From germline, CDR1 is MGHRA and CDR2 YSYEKL. Trimming took off 3 bases at V and 3 bases at J, with 17 bases between the two ends.

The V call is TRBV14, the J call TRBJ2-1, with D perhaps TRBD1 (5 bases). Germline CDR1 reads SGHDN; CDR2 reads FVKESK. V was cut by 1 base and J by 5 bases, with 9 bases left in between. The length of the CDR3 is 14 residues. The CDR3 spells CASSQVGPDNEQFF. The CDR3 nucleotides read TGTGCCAGCAGCCAAGTGGGGCCTGACAATGAGCAGTTCTTC.

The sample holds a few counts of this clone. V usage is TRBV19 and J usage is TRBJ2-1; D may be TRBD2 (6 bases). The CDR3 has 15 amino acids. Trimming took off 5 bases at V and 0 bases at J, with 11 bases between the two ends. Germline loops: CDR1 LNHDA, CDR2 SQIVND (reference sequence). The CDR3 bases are TGTGCCAGTAGTGTGGGACTTCACTCCTACAATGAGCAGTTCTTC. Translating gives CASSVGLHSYNEQFF.

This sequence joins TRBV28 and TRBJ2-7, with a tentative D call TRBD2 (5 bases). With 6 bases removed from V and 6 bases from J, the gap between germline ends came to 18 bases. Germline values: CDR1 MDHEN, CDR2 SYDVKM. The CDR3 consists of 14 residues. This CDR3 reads CASRNTRERREQYF. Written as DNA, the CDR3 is TGTGCCAGCAGGAACACTAGAGAAAGACGCGAGCAGTACTTC.

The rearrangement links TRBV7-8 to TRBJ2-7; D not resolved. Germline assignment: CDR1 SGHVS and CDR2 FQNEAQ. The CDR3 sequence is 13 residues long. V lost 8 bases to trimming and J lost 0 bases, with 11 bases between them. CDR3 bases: TGTGCCAGCCACAGCGAGAGCTCCTACGAGCAGTACTTC. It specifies CASHSESSYEQYF.

The DNA of the CDR3 is TGTGCCAGCAGCTTGGATTACGCAGGGGGCGATTCACCCCTCCACTTT. Its translation is CASSLDYAGGDSPLHF. The chain has TRBV5-4 and TRBJ1-6; 8 bases are a match to TRBD1. The CDR3 is made up of 16 amino acids. Germline V gene lookup returns CDR1 SGHNT and CDR2 YYREEE (reference sequence). With 0 bases clipped from V and 8 bases from J, the junction kept 7 bases outside the gene matches.

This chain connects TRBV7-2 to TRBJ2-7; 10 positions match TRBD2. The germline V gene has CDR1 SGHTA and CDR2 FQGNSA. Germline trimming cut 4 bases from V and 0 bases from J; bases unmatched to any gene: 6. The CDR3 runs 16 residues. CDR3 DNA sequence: TGTGCCAGCAGCTCTTGGACTAGCGGACCCTCCTACGAGCAGTACTTC. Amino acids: CASSSWTSGPSYEQYF.

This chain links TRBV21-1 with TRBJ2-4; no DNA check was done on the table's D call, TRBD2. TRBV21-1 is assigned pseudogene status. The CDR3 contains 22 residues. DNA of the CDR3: TGTGCCAGCAGCAAACCGGGACTAGCGGGAGGCAAAGGGGTTTTAGCCAAAAACATTCAGTACTTC. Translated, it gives CASSKPGLAGGKGVLAKNIQYF.

The CDR3 reads CATASRRGGTRETQYF. The CDR3 DNA is TGTGCCACTGCCTCGCGACGCGGGGGAACGAGGGAGACCCAGTACTTC. V and J are TRBV15 and TRBJ2-5, with 7 bases identical to TRBD2. Losses at the gene ends were 9 bases for V and 5 bases for J; bases not matched to a gene: 18. The CDR3 is made up of 16 amino acids. The germline gives CDR1 LNHNV, CDR2 YYDKDF (reference sequence). Based on the CDR3 plus reference TRBV15 and TRBJ2-5, the full variable domain is DAMVIQNPRYQVTQFGKPVTLSCSQTLNHNVMYWYQQKSSQAPKLLFHYYDKDFNNEADTPDNFQSRRPNTSFCFLDIRSPGLGDTAMYLCATASRRGGTRETQYFGPGTRLLVL.

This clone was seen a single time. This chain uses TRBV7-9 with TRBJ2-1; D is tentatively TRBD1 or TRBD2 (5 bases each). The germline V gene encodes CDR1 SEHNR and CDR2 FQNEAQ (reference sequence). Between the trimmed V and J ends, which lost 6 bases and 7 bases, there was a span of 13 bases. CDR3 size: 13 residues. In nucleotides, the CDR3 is TGTGCCAGCAGTCCTTGGGACCTTAATGAGCAGTTCTTC. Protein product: CASSPWDLNEQFF.

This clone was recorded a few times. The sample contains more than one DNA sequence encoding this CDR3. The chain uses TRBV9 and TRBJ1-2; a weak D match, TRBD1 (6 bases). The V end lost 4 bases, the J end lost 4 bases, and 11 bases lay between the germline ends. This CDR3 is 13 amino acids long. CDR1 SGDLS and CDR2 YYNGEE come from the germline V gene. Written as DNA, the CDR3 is TGTGCCAGCAGCCCGAGGACAGCCTATGGCTACACCTTC. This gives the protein CASSPRTAYGYTF.